The rows below give T cell receptor beta chains drawn from one sample of a study of cytomegalovirus exposure and HLA in healthy donors. Assay: immunoSEQ multiplex PCR; the TCRdb copy retains only in-frame clones and omits some. The data show approximately 170,000 clones, with about 84% seen just once and about 1.5% held by the top ten. Sequenced: PBMCs. The receptor source for this set is a man between 50 and 59 years old in good health and CMV-seropositive. The CDR3 runs from the conserved cysteine through the conserved F or W.

V gene	J gene	CDR3 protein
TRBV4-1	TRBJ1-5	CASSQIERGPNQPQHF
TRBV28	TRBJ2-5	CASSRLVQETQYF
TRBV7-8	TRBJ1-1	CASSLALLQNRLDF
TRBV2	TRBJ2-5	CASSLSGGRGGLSVETQYF
TRBV5-1	TRBJ2-1	CASSLEGQNNEQFF
TRBV10-3	TRBJ2-1	CAISESVTYNEQFF
TRBV18	TRBJ1-5	CASSPQAGSNQPQHF
TRBV27	TRBJ2-3	CASSLSHTDTQYF
TRBV7-8	TRBJ1-2	CASSLDRTNYGYTF
TRBV11-3	TRBJ2-1	CASSPPGQGDNEQFF
TRBV5-1	TRBJ2-5	CASGMGLAGVETQYF
TRBV6-5	TRBJ1-4	CASSYYSGTGDEKLFF
TRBV7-8	TRBJ1-1	CASSAGYNTEAFF
TRBV28	TRBJ2-2	CATLQQGPNTGELFF
TRBV6-5	TRBJ2-5	CASRGLGGETQYF
TRBV6-5	TRBJ1-4	CASSYLQGAREEKLFF
TRBV9	TRBJ2-3	CASSVASSGDTQYF
TRBV28	TRBJ2-1	CASSLTSGTYNEQFF
TRBV11-2	TRBJ2-4	CASSSAGTGDAKNIQYF
TRBV19	TRBJ2-4	CASSTGTGPNIQYF
TRBV5-1	TRBJ2-3	CASSYGQNTDTQYF
TRBV9	TRBJ2-3	CASSVAGQGAGDTQYF
TRBV2	TRBJ2-3	CASSEQVDTQYF
TRBV2	TRBJ1-3	CASSDRQGRSGNTIYF
TRBV6-1	TRBJ1-4	CASSVLIGATNEKLFF
TRBV5-1	TRBJ2-7	CASSHDGQSSYEQYF
TRBV28	TRBJ2-1	CASTFGVPRYNEQFF
TRBV2	TRBJ1-2	CASSEDGTIYGYTF
TRBV5-1	TRBJ1-1	CASSLTGGNTEAFF
TRBV5-1	TRBJ2-1	CASSLGSGGPYNEQFF
TRBV19	TRBJ2-1	CASREREGPYNEQFF
TRBV6-5	TRBJ2-4	CASRPPGGAKNIQYF
TRBV19	TRBJ1-1	CASSIRAGPVTEAFF
TRBV7-7	TRBJ2-4	CASSSRDRGVKNIQYF
TRBV5-4	TRBJ2-7	CASSLAGQVVGEQYF
TRBV5-4	TRBJ1-1	CASSKGVRVEAFF
TRBV7-2	TRBJ2-1	CASRPSGTRNNEQFF
TRBV19	TRBJ1-2	CASRTAGGSSYGYTF
TRBV2	TRBJ2-4	CASSEGTSGRNIQYF
TRBV7-2	TRBJ2-7	CASSLTLAGGYEQYF
TRBV18	TRBJ1-1	CASSPSKRGSTEAFF
TRBV30	TRBJ2-7	CAGTSGNYEQYF